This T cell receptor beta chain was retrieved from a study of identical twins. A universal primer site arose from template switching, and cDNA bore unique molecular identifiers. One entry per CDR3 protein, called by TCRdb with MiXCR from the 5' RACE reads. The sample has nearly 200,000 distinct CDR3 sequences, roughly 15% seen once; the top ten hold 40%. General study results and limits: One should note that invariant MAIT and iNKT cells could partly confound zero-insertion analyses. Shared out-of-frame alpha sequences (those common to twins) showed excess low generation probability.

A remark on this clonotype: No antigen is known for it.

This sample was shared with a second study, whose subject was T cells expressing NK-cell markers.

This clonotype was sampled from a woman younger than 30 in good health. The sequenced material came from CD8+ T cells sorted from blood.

This chain's CDR3 is CASSQLASGTGSGEQYF. CDR3 nucleotides: TGCGCCAGCAGCCAGCTCGCCTCCGGGACAGGGTCAGGCGAGCAGTACTTC. The chain joins TRBV4-1 to TRBJ2-7; 9 bases fit TRBD1. V gave up 3 bases and J gave up 6 bases; unmatched junction bases: 15. Germline V gene data show CDR1 as MGHRA and CDR2 as YSYEKL. This CDR3 is built from 17 residues.